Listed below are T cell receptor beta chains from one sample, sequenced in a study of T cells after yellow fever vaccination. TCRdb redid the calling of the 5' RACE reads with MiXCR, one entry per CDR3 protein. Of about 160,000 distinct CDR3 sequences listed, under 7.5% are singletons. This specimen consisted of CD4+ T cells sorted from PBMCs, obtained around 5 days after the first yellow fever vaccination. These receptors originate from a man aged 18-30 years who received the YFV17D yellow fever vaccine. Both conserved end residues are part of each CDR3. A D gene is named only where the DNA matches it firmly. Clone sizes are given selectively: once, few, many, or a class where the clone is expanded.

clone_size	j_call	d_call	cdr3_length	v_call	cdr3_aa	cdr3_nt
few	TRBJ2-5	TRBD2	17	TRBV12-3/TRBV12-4	CASSASGGSLYQETQYF	TGTGCCAGCAGTGCTAGCGGGGGGTCCCTATACCAAGAGACCCAGTACTTC
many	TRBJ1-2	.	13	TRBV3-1	CASSVGRIYDYTF	TGTGCCAGCAGTGTCGGGCGGATCTATGACTACACCTTC
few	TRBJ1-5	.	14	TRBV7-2	CASSFGGLGQPQHF	TGTGCCAGCAGCTTTGGGGGGCTGGGGCAGCCCCAGCATTTT
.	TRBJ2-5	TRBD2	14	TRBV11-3	CASRLNSGGETQYF	TGTGCCAGCAGATTGAATAGCGGGGGCGAGACCCAGTACTTC
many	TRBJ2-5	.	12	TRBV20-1	CSAKRSVETQYF	TGCAGTGCTAAACGATCAGTAGAGACCCAGTACTTC
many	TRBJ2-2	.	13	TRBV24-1	CATEGENTGELFF	TGTGCCACCGAAGGGGAGAACACCGGGGAGCTGTTTTTT
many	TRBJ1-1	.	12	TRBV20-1	CSAREGGTEAFF	TGCAGTGCCAGGGAGGGCGGGACTGAAGCTTTCTTT
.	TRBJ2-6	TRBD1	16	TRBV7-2	CASSLGTGSGANVLTF	TGTGCCAGCAGCCTCGGGACAGGGTCCGGGGCCAACGTCCTGACTTTC
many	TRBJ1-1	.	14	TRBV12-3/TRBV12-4	CASRRTPVNTEAFF	TGTGCCAGCAGACGGACGCCGGTGAACACTGAAGCTTTCTTT
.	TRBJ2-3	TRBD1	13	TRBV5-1	CATRDSHTDTQYF	TGCGCCACCCGGGACAGCCACACAGATACGCAGTATTTT
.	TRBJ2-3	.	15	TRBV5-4	CASSLGGSSTDTQYF	TGTGCCAGCAGCCTCGGAGGATCTAGCACAGATACGCAGTATTTT
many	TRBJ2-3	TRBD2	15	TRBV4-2	CASSPLRGDADTQYF	TGTGCCAGCAGCCCTTTGCGGGGGGACGCAGATACGCAGTATTTT
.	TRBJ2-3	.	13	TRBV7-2	CASSGVIGDTQYF	TGTGCCAGCAGCGGGGTTATAGGAGATACGCAGTATTTT
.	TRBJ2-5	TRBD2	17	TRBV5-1	CASSLVSGGPPQETQYF	TGCGCCAGCAGCTTGGTCAGCGGGGGGCCCCCTCAAGAGACCCAGTACTTC
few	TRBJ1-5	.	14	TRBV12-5	CASGLVTRNQPQHF	TGTGCTAGTGGTTTGGTAACACGCAATCAGCCCCAGCATTTT
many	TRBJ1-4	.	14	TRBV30	CAWSVGGNNEKLFF	TGTGCCTGGAGTGTCGGAGGTAATAATGAAAAACTGTTTTTT
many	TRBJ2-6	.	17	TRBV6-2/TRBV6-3	CASSRMPGARGANVLTF	TGTGCCAGCTCCAGAATGCCGGGGGCGAGAGGGGCCAACGTCCTGACTTTC
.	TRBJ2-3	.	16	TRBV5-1	CASSFGGRADTDTQYF	TGCGCCAGCAGCTTTGGCGGCAGGGCGGACACAGATACGCAGTATTTT
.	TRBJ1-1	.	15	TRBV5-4	CASSSTRLGGTEAFF	TGTGCCAGCAGCTCAACAAGGCTAGGGGGCACTGAAGCTTTCTTT
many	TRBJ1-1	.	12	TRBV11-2	CASSFRDSKAFF	TGTGCCAGCAGCTTCCGGGACTCTAAAGCTTTCTTT
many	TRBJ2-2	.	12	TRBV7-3	CASSSFTGELFF	TGTGCCAGCAGCTCCTTCACCGGGGAGCTGTTTTTT
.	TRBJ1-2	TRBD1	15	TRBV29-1	CSVAVAAGGNYGYTF	TGCAGCGTTGCGGTGGCGGCAGGGGGCAACTATGGCTACACCTTC
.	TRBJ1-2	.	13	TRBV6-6	CASSRRRGYGYTF	TGTGCCAGCAGTCGGCGTAGGGGGTATGGCTACACCTTC
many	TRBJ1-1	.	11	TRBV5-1	CASSLDRMTFF	TGCGCCAGCAGCTTGGATCGGATGACTTTCTTT
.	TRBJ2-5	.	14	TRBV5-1	CASSAQGSQETQYF	TGCGCCAGCAGCGCCCAGGGGTCCCAAGAGACCCAGTACTTC
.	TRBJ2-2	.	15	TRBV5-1	CASSLGASNTGELFF	TGCGCCAGCAGCTTGGGTGCGAGTAACACCGGGGAGCTGTTTTTT
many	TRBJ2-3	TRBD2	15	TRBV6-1	CASKLAGGPADTQYF	TGTGCCAGCAAGCTAGCGGGGGGGCCCGCAGATACGCAGTATTTT
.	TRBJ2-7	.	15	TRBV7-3	CASSLRGGADYEQYF	TGTGCCAGCAGCCTCCGCGGTGGTGCGGACTACGAGCAGTACTTC
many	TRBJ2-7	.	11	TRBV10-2	CASKEAYEQYF	TGCGCCAGCAAGGAGGCCTACGAGCAGTACTTC
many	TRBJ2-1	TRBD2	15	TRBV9	CASSETSGGYNEQFF	TGTGCCAGCAGCGAGACTAGCGGGGGATACAATGAGCAGTTCTTC
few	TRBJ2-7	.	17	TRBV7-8	CASSLATVPDTTYEQYF	TGTGCCAGCAGCTTAGCGACAGTTCCCGACACTACCTACGAGCAGTACTTC
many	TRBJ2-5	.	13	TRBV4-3	CASSQDRSVSQYF	TGCGCCAGCAGCCAAGATCGATCGGTTAGCCAGTACTTC
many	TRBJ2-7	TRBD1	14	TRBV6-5	CASSYDGTAYEQYF	TGTGCCAGCAGTTACGACGGGACAGCCTACGAGCAGTACTTC
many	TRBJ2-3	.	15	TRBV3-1	CASSQDPREGDTQYF	TGTGCCAGCAGCCAAGATCCCAGGGAAGGAGATACGCAGTATTTT
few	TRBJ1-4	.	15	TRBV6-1	CASSLNRVRHEKLFF	TGTGCCAGCAGTCTTAACAGGGTACGACACGAAAAACTGTTTTTT
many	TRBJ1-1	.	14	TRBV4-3	CASSPTTGRTEAFF	TGCGCCAGCAGCCCGACTACAGGGAGAACTGAAGCTTTCTTT
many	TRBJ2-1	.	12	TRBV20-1	CSADRRLNEQFF	TGCAGTGCGGACCGACGGCTCAATGAGCAGTTCTTC